This T cell receptor (beta chain) was profiled in a study of blood T cell repertoires in COVID-19. For the study at large: The analysed material was cDNA or gDNA that came from T cells, B-cell-depleted T cells, or PBMCs.

Per the authors' pipeline: Amplification of reference gene primers provided the estimated nucleated cell counts. Assay used: immunoSEQ multiplex PCR; TCRdb lists only in-frame clones, some missing. The V and J calls and the clone size are those of that table, but D and trimming were determined from the DNA. The data show over 40,000 clones, about four fifths seen once. With 0 bases removed from V and 4 bases from J, the gap between germline ends came to 19 bases. The CDR3 length is 17 residues. Germline CDR1 is SGHNT and CDR2 is YYREEE (reference sequence). Sequenced: peripheral blood. This TCR derives from a woman aged 55-69 years with acute or convalescent COVID-19. This chain connects TRBV5-4 to TRBJ1-2; D may be TRBD1 (6 bases). This CDR3 is CASSLVFGGQEVYGYTF. The CDR3 nucleotides read TGTGCCAGCAGCTTGGTATTCGGGGGGCAGGAGGTCTATGGCTACACCTTC.